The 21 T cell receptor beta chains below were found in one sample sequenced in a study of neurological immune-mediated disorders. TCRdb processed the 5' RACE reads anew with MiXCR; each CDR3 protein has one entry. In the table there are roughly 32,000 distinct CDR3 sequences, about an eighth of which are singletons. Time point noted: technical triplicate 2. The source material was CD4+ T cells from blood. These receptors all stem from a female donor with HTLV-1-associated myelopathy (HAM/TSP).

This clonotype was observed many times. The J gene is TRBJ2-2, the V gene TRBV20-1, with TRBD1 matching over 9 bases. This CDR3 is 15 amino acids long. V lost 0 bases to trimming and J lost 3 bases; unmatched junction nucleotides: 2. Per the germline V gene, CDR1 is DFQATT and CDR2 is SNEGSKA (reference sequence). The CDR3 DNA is TGCAGTGCTAGAGATGGACAGGGGTACACCGGGGAGCTGTTTTTT. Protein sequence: CSARDGQGYTGELFF.

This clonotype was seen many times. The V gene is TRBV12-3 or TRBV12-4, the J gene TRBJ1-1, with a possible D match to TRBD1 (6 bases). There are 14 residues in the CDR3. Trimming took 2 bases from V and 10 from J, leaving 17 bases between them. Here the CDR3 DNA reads TGTGCCAGCAGTTTATCGGGGGCCCCCTGGGGAGCTTTCTTT. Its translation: CASSLSGAPWGAFF.

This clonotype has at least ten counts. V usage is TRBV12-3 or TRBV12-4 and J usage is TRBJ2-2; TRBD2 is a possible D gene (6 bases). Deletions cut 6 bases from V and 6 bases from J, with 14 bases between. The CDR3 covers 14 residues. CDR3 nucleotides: TGTGCCAGCAGGAGACTAGTTGGGTCCGGGGAGCTGTTTTTT. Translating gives CASRRLVGSGELFF.

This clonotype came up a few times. In DNA form, the CDR3 reads TGTGCCAGCAGTCTCACAGATACGCAGTATTTT. This codes for CASSLTDTQYF. V and J are TRBV19 and TRBJ2-3, with D unclear. V lost 9 bases and J 2 bases, leaving 6 bases between the germline ends. This CDR3 has 11 amino acids. Germline lookup yields CDR1 LNHDA and CDR2 SQIVND (reference sequence).

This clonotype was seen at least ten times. CDR3 region: CASSLALAADTQYF. The CDR3 DNA reads as TGTGCCAGCAGCTTAGCATTAGCCGCAGATACGCAGTATTTT. The rearrangement links TRBV7-2 to TRBJ2-3, with no clear D. CDR1 is SGHTA and CDR2 is FQGNSA in the germline V gene. This CDR3 contains 14 residues. V gave up 0 bases and J gave up 4 bases, with 8 bases separating them.

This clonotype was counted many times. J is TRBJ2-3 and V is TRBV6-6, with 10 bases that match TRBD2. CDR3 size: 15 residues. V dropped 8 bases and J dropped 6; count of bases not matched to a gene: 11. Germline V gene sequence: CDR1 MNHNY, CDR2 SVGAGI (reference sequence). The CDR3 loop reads CASHGASGRADTQYF. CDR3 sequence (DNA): TGTGCCAGCCACGGGGCTAGCGGGAGAGCGGATACGCAGTATTTT.

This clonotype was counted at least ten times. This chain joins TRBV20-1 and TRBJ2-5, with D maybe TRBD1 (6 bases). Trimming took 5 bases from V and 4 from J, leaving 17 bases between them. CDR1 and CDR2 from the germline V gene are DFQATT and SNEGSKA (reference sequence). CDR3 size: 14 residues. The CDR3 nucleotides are TGCAGTGCTGCCATTACAGGGCGGGTAGAGACCCAGTACTTC. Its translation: CSAAITGRVETQYF.

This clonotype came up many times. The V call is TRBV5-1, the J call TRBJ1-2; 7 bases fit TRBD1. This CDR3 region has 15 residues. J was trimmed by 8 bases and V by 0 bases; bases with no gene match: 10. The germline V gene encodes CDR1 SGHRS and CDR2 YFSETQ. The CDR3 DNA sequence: TGCGCCAGCAGCTTGGCATATGGCAGGGGACAGGGCTACACCTTC. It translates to CASSLAYGRGQGYTF.

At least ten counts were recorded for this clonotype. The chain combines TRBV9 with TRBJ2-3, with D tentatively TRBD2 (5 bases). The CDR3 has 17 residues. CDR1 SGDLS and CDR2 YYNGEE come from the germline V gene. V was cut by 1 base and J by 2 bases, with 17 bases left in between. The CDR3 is CASSVNPGLANTDTQYF. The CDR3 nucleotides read TGTGCCAGCAGCGTAAACCCTGGGCTAGCTAACACAGATACGCAGTATTTT. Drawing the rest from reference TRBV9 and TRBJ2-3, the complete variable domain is DSGVTQTPKHLITATGQRVTLRCSPRSGDLSVYWYQQSLDQGLQFLIQYYNGEERAKGNILERFSAQQFPDLHSELNLSSLELGDSALYFCASSVNPGLANTDTQYFGPGTRLTVL.

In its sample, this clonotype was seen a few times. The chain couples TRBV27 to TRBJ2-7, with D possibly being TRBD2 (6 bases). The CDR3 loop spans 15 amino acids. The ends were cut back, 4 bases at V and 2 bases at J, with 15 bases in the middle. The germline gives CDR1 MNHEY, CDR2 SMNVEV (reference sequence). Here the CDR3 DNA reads TGTGCCAGCAGTTCCCTTAGCGGAGGTACCTACGAGCAGTACTTC. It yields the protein CASSSLSGGTYEQYF.

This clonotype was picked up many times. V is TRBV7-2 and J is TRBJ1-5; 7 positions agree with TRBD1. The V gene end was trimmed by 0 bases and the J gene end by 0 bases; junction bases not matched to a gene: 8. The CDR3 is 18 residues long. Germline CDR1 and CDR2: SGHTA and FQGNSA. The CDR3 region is CASSLASTGIYSNQPQHF. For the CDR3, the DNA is TGTGCCAGCAGCTTAGCGTCGACAGGGATTTATAGCAATCAGCCCCAGCATTTT. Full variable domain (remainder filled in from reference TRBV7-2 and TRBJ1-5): GAGVSQSPSNKVTEKGKDVELRCDPISGHTALYWYRQSLGQGLEFLIYFQGNSAPDKSGLPSDRFSAERTGGSVSTLTIQRTQQEDSAVYLCASSLASTGIYSNQPQHFGDGTRLSIL.

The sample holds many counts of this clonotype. Here the CDR3 reads CSASLGLAGGPSSYNEQFF. The CDR3 nucleotides read TGCAGTGCCTCGCTAGGACTAGCGGGGGGCCCTAGCTCCTACAATGAGCAGTTCTTC. V gene TRBV20-1 combines with J gene TRBJ2-1, with TRBD2 identical over 14 bases. Looked up from germline, CDR1 is DFQATT and CDR2 is SNEGSKA (reference sequence). V dropped 6 bases and J dropped 0; count of bases not matched to a gene: 13. CDR3 length: 19 amino acids.

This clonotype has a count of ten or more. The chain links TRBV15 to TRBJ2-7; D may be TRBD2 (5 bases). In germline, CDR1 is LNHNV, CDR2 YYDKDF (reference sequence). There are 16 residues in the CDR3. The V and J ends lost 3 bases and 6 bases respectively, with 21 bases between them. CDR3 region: CATSRAPLPVTSEQYF. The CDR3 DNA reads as TGTGCCACCAGCAGGGCCCCACTTCCTGTTACTAGCGAGCAGTACTTC.

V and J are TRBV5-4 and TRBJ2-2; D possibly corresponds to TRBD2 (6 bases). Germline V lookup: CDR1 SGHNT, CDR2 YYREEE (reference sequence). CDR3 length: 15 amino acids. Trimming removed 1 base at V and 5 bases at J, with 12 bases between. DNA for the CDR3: TGTGCCAGCAGCTTGCTAGCGACTGAGACCGGGGAGCTGTTTTTT. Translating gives CASSLLATETGELFF.

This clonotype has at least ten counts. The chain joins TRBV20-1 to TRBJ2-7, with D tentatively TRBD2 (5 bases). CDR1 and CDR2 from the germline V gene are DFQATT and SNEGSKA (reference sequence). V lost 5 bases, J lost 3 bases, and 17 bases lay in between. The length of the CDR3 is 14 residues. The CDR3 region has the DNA TGCAGTGCTCCCCGGGAACTAGACCTCTACGAGCAGTACTTC. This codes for CSAPRELDLYEQYF.

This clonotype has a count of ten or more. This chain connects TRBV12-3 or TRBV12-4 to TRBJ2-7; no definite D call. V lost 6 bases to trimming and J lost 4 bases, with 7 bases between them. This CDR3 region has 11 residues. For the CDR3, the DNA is TGTGCCAGCAGACTGGGATACGAGCAGTACTTC. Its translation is CASRLGYEQYF.

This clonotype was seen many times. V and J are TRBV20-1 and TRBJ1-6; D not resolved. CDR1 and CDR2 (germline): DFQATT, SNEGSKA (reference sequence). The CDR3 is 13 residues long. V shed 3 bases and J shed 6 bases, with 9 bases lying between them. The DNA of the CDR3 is TGCAGTGCTAGGGGAGCCGCTAATTCACCCCTCCACTTT. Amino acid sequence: CSARGAANSPLHF.

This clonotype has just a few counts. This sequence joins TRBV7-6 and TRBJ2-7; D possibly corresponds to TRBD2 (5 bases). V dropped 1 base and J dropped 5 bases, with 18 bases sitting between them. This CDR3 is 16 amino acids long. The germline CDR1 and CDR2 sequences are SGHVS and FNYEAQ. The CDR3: CASSLVGTRVSHEQYF. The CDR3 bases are TGTGCCAGCAGCTTAGTCGGAACTAGAGTTTCCCACGAGCAGTACTTC.

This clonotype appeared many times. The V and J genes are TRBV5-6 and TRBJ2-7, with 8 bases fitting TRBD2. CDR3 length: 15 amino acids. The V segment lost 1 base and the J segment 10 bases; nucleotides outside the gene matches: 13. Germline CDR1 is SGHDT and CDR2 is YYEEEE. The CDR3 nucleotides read TGTGCCAGCAGCTTGAGGCCCGCGGGAGGACCGAGTCAGTACTTC. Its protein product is CASSLRPAGGPSQYF.

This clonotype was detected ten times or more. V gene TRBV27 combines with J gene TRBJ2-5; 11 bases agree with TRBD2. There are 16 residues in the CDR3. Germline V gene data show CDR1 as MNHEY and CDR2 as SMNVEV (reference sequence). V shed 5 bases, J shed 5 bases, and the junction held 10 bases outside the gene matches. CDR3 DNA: TGTGCCAGCAGTCCATTAGCGGGAGGGCCGGCTGAGACCCAGTACTTC. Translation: CASSPLAGGPAETQYF.

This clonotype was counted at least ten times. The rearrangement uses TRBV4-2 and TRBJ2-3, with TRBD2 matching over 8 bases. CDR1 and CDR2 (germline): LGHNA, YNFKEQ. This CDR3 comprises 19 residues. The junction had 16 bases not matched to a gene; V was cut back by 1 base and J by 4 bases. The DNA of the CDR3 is TGTGCCAGCAGCCAAGGACTGGCGGGGGGCCCAATAAGGGCAGATACGCAGTATTTT. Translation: CASSQGLAGGPIRADTQYF.